This is a list of T cell receptor beta chains from one sample in a study of shared clonotypes between healthy human individuals. The data were produced by immunoSEQ multiplex PCR, yet TCRdb's version contains in-frame clones alone and is incomplete. The sample holds about 510,000 clones; 79% are singletons and the top ten take under 15%. Material: PBMCs. The receptor set was obtained from a woman in her thirties or forties in good health. Some clones in this sample may be carry-over from other donors' samples. CDR3s include the opening cysteine and the closing phenylalanine or tryptophan. D genes are given only for firm matches. A row's size may be missing; if present it is once, few, many or a size class.

V gene: TRBV12-1
clone size: -
D gene: -
J gene: TRBJ2-7
CDR3 DNA: TGTGCCAGCAGCTTGTACCGGGACAGCCTCTCCTACGAGCAGTACTTC
CDR3 protein: CASSLYRDSLSYEQYF

V gene: TRBV29-1
clone size: once
D gene: TRBD1
J gene: TRBJ1-1
CDR3 DNA: TGCAGCGTAAAGCAGGGGGCCCATGCGAACACTGAAGCTTTCTTT
CDR3 protein: CSVKQGAHANTEAFF

V gene: TRBV5-1
clone size: -
D gene: TRBD2
J gene: TRBJ2-3
CDR3 DNA: TGCGCCAGCAGCTTGGTTGGGACTAGCGGGCGTAGCACAGATACGCAGTATTTT
CDR3 protein: CASSLVGTSGRSTDTQYF

V gene: TRBV29-1
clone size: -
D gene: -
J gene: TRBJ2-1
CDR3 DNA: TGCAGCGTTGATCTCATCTGGGGGAACCACAATGAGCAGTTCTTC
CDR3 protein: CSVDLIWGNHNEQFF

V gene: TRBV7-3
clone size: -
D gene: TRBD2
J gene: TRBJ2-1
CDR3 DNA: TGTGCCAGCAGCTACGGGACTAGCGGGATCAGTGAGCAGTTCTTC
CDR3 protein: CASSYGTSGISEQFF

V gene: TRBV11-3
clone size: -
D gene: TRBD1
J gene: TRBJ2-4
CDR3 DNA: TGTGCCAGCAGCCCAGGGACAGGACTAGCCAAAAACATTCAGTACTTC
CDR3 protein: CASSPGTGLAKNIQYF

V gene: TRBV7-6
clone size: -
D gene: TRBD1
J gene: TRBJ1-1
CDR3 DNA: TGTGCCAGCAGCGCCGGGACAGGGGGCGGCAGCAGGAACACTGAAGCTTTCTTT
CDR3 protein: CASSAGTGGGSRNTEAFF

V gene: TRBV7-9
clone size: -
D gene: TRBD2
J gene: TRBJ2-3
CDR3 DNA: TGTGCCAGCAGCCCCTTCGGGACTAGCGGAATCACAGATACGCAGTATTTT
CDR3 protein: CASSPFGTSGITDTQYF

V gene: TRBV29-1
clone size: once
D gene: TRBD1
J gene: TRBJ2-5
CDR3 DNA: TGCAGCGTTGAAGAGACAGGGGTGGAGACCCAGTACTTC
CDR3 protein: CSVEETGVETQYF

V gene: TRBV18
clone size: -
D gene: -
J gene: TRBJ2-2
CDR3 DNA: TGTGCCAGCTCACAATCGAGCTCGGTTAACACCGGGGAGCTGTTTTTT
CDR3 protein: CASSQSSSVNTGELFF

V gene: TRBV28
clone size: -
D gene: -
J gene: TRBJ2-6
CDR3 DNA: TGTGCCAGCAGTGGGTTTACAGGGCGCTCTGGGGCCAACGTCCTGACTTTC
CDR3 protein: CASSGFTGRSGANVLTF

V gene: TRBV25-1
clone size: once
D gene: TRBD2
J gene: TRBJ2-7
CDR3 DNA: TGTGCCAGCTCTGGGACTAGCGGGAGTTCGTACGAGCAGTACTTC
CDR3 protein: CASSGTSGSSYEQYF

V gene: TRBV6-5
clone size: -
D gene: -
J gene: TRBJ1-1
CDR3 DNA: TGTGCCAGCAGTTATACGGGGGACACTGAAGCTTTCTTT
CDR3 protein: CASSYTGDTEAFF

V gene: TRBV5-1
clone size: -
D gene: -
J gene: TRBJ1-5
CDR3 DNA: TGCGCCAGCAGCTTGGTACCGGATCAGCCCCAGCATTTT
CDR3 protein: CASSLVPDQPQHF

V gene: TRBV7-3
clone size: once
D gene: TRBD1
J gene: TRBJ1-1
CDR3 DNA: TGTGCCAGCAGCGTACAGGGGGCGCGGGTCACTGAAGCTTTCTTT
CDR3 protein: CASSVQGARVTEAFF

V gene: TRBV30
clone size: -
D gene: -
J gene: TRBJ1-2
CDR3 DNA: TGTGCCTGGAGTGTAAATTTAGAGGGATATGGGGGCTACACCTTC
CDR3 protein: CAWSVNLEGYGGYTF

V gene: TRBV27
clone size: -
D gene: TRBD1
J gene: TRBJ1-1
CDR3 DNA: TGTGCCAGTTGGGGGACAGGGGACACGAACACTGAAGCTTTCTTT
CDR3 protein: CASWGTGDTNTEAFF

V gene: TRBV6-5
clone size: -
D gene: -
J gene: TRBJ1-2
CDR3 DNA: TGTGCCAGCAGCCAAACCCCCGGGACCCTCTATGGCTACACCTTC
CDR3 protein: CASSQTPGTLYGYTF

V gene: TRBV19
clone size: -
D gene: -
J gene: TRBJ1-1
CDR3 DNA: TGTGCCAGTAGTACTATATTGCCCAAGACTGAAGCTTTCTTT
CDR3 protein: CASSTILPKTEAFF

V gene: TRBV7-2
clone size: -
D gene: -
J gene: TRBJ1-1
CDR3 DNA: TGTGCCAGCAGCTTATTCCCGATGAACACTGAAGCTTTCTTT
CDR3 protein: CASSLFPMNTEAFF

V gene: TRBV4-3
clone size: few
D gene: TRBD1
J gene: TRBJ1-1
CDR3 DNA: TGCGCCAGCAGCCAAGATAGAGCAGGGGGCCCGACCTTT
CDR3 protein: CASSQDRAGGPTF

V gene: TRBV19
clone size: few
D gene: -
J gene: TRBJ1-1
CDR3 DNA: TGTGCCAGTAGTTACGGACTGGGTGAAGCTTTCTTT
CDR3 protein: CASSYGLGEAFF

V gene: TRBV5-1
clone size: once
D gene: TRBD2
J gene: TRBJ2-1
CDR3 DNA: TGCGCCAGCAGCTTCGGCGGGAGGGCCTCGGGTGAGCAGTTCTTC
CDR3 protein: CASSFGGRASGEQFF

V gene: TRBV6-6
clone size: -
D gene: -
J gene: TRBJ2-6
CDR3 DNA: TGTGCCAGCAGTTACTCGGGAGCCGGGGCCAACGTCCTGACTTTC
CDR3 protein: CASSYSGAGANVLTF

V gene: TRBV28
clone size: -
D gene: -
J gene: TRBJ2-7
CDR3 DNA: TGTGCCAGCAGTCCAGGCTTTGACTACGAGCAGTACTTC
CDR3 protein: CASSPGFDYEQYF

V gene: TRBV9
clone size: few
D gene: -
J gene: TRBJ2-3
CDR3 DNA: TGTGCCAGCAGCGCCTCGATCTTGGGATACACAGATACGCAGTATTTT
CDR3 protein: CASSASILGYTDTQYF

V gene: TRBV28
clone size: -
D gene: -
J gene: TRBJ2-6
CDR3 DNA: TGTGCCAGCAGCCGGACAGTCCCCTCTGGGGCCAACGTCCTGACTTTC
CDR3 protein: CASSRTVPSGANVLTF